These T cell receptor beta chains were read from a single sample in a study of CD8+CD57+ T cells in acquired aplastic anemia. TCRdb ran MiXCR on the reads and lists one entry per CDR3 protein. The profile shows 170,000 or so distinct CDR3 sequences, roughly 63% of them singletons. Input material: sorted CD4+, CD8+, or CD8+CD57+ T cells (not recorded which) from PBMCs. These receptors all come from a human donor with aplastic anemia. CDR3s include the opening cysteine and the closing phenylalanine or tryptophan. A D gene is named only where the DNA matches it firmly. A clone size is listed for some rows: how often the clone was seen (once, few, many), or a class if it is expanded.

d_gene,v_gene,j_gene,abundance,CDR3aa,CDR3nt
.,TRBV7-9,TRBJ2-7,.,CASSLVRTEQYF,TGTGCCAGCAGCTTAGTCAGGACGGAGCAGTACTTC
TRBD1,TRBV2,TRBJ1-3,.,CASSFPGTGASGNTIYF,TGTGCCAGCAGTTTTCCCGGGACAGGGGCATCTGGAAACACCATATATTTT
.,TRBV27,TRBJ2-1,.,CASSLWAEGLNEQFF,TGTGCCAGCAGTTTATGGGCAGAGGGCCTGAATGAGCAGTTCTTC
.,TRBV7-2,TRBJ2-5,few,CASSLGDQETQYF,TGTGCCAGCAGCTTGGGTGACCAAGAGACCCAGTACTTC
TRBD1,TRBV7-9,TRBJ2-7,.,CASSPRDRGYEQYF,TGTGCCAGCAGCCCGCGGGACAGGGGCTACGAGCAGTACTTC
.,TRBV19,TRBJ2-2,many,CASSRGPYLTGELFF,TGTGCCAGTAGTAGGGGCCCCTACCTCACCGGGGAGCTGTTTTTT
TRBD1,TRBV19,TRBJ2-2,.,CASTRQGAGDGELFF,TGTGCCAGCACCAGACAGGGGGCGGGGGACGGGGAGCTGTTTTTT
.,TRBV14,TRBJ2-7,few,CASSLTGKSPYEQYF,TGTGCCAGCAGCCTAACAGGGAAATCCCCCTACGAGCAGTACTTC
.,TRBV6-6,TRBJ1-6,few,CASSSTVFSPLHF,TGTGCCAGCAGTTCGACAGTGTTCTCACCCCTCCACTTT
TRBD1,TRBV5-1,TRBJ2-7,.,CASSSPPGQGDYEQYF,TGTGCCAGCAGCTCGCCGCCGGGACAGGGTGACTACGAGCAGTACTTC
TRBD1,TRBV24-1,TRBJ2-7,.,CATSRGPDEQYF,TGTGCCACCAGTAGGGGGCCGGACGAGCAGTACTTC
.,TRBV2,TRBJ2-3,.,CASSGWAADTQYF,TGTGCCAGCAGTGGCTGGGCAGCAGATACGCAGTATTTT
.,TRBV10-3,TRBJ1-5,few,CAISTGLNNQPQHF,TGTGCCATCAGTACCGGGCTGAATAATCAGCCCCAGCATTTT
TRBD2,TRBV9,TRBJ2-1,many,CASSVILAGAYNEQFF,TGTGCCAGCAGCGTAATTCTAGCGGGGGCCTACAATGAGCAGTTCTTC
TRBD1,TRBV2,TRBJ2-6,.,CASSQNRGSGANVLTF,TGTGCCAGCAGTCAGAACAGGGGCTCCGGGGCCAACGTCCTGACTTTC
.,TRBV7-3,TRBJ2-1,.,CASSSEANEQFF,TGTGCCAGCAGCTCAGAGGCTAATGAGCAGTTCTTC
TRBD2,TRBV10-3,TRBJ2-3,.,CVRSTSGGAGTDTQYF,TGTGTCAGGAGCACTAGCGGGGGGGCTGGCACAGATACGCAGTATTTT
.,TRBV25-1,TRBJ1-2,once,CASSRDITYGYTF,TGTGCCAGCAGTAGGGACATTACCTATGGCTACACCTTC
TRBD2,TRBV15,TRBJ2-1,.,CATSRISGGKLLQDYEQFF,TGTGCCACCAGCAGAATTAGCGGGGGGAAACTACTCCAGGACTATGAGCAGTTCTTC
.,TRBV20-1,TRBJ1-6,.,CSARDVRVPGSPLHF,TGCAGTGCTAGAGATGTACGAGTACCTGGTTCACCCCTCCACTTT
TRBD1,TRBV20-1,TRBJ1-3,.,CSARDRTGGTIYF,TGCAGTGCTAGAGACCGGACAGGGGGGACCATATATTTT
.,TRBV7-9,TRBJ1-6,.,CASSLVGVGNSPLHF,TGTGCCAGCAGCTTAGTTGGGGTGGGTAATTCACCCCTCCACTTT
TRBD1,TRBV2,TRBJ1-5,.,CASSEVGQGAREQPQHF,TGTGCCAGCAGTGAAGTCGGACAGGGGGCGCGTGAGCAGCCCCAGCATTTT
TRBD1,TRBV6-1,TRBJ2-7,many,CASSTLGTGSYEQYF,TGTGCCAGCAGTACCCTCGGGACAGGGTCCTACGAGCAGTACTTC
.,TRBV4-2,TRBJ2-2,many,CASSQAPGARGGELFF,TGTGCCAGCAGCCAAGCGCCGGGGGCGCGAGGCGGGGAGCTGTTTTTT
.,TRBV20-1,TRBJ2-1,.,CSARDNEQFF,TGCAGTGCTAGAGACAATGAGCAGTTCTTC
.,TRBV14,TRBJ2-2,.,CASSQARAGELFF,TGTGCCAGCAGCCAAGCGAGGGCCGGGGAGCTGTTTTTT
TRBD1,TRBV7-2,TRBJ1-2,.,CASSSGQGGYGGYTF,TGTGCCAGCAGTTCTGGACAGGGAGGGTACGGAGGCTACACCTTC
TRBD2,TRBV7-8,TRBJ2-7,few,CASSPSGTSKSSYEQYF,TGTGCCAGCAGCCCGTCCGGGACTAGCAAAAGCTCCTACGAGCAGTACTTC
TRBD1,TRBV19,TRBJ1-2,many,CASSPTTGAYGYTF,TGTGCCAGTAGTCCGACAACAGGGGCCTATGGCTACACCTTC
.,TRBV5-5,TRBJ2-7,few,CASSTRSYEQYF,TGTGCCAGCAGCACCCGATCCTACGAGCAGTACTTC
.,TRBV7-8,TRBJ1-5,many,CASSPGPQPQHF,TGTGCCAGCAGCCCCGGTCCTCAGCCCCAGCATTTT
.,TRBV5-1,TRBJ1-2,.,CASSLAQGPHYGYTF,TGCGCCAGCAGCTTGGCGCAGGGACCCCACTATGGCTACACCTTC
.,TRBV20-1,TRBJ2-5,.,CSARGPLGTQYF,TGCAGTGCTAGAGGGCCGCTAGGGACCCAGTACTTC
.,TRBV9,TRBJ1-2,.,CASSVTEKANYGYTF,TGTGCCAGCAGCGTGACAGAGAAGGCTAACTATGGCTACACCTTC
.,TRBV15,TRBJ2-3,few,CATSGGFSTDTQYF,TGTGCCACCAGTGGGGGATTTAGCACAGATACGCAGTATTTT
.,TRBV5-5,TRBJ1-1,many,CASRPRAPFGTEAFF,TGTGCCAGCAGACCCCGGGCCCCCTTTGGCACTGAAGCTTTCTTT
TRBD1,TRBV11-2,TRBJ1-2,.,CASSHGQGYGYTF,TGTGCCAGCAGCCACGGACAGGGCTATGGCTACACCTTC
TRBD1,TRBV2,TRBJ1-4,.,CASSESPLGTGDEKLFF,TGTGCCAGCAGTGAATCCCCGCTCGGGACAGGGGATGAAAAACTGTTTTTT
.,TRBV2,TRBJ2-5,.,CAAGTDPQGGRDF,TGTGCCGCTGGAACGGACCCTCAGGGGGGACGGGACTTC